This T cell receptor beta chain stems from a study of multiple sclerosis patients with progressive multifocal leukoencephalopathy. The CDR3 spans 12 residues. In germline, CDR1 is KGHSH, CDR2 LQKENI. Trimming removed 1 base from V and 7 bases from J, with 4 bases in between. Time point specified: time of PML onset. Detection of JC virus DNA in cerebrospinal fluid confirmed PML diagnosed from clinical and MRI findings. T3 blood samples were collected at the time of PML onset. Sequenced by immunoSEQ multiplex PCR; TCRdb stores in-frame clones only, minus some. This sample yields roughly 34,000 clones, of which over 75% are seen a single time; about 3.3% belongs to the top ten.

V is TRBV18 and J is TRBJ2-2, with no clear D. The receptor comes from a human donor with progressive multifocal leukoencephalopathy. This specimen consisted of PBMCs, obtained from a patient treated with natalizumab. CDR3 protein: CASSPRLGELFF. The CDR3 DNA is TGTGCCAGCTCACCACGCCTCGGGGAGCTGTTTTTT.